This passage covers 26 T cell receptor beta chains from one sample sequenced in a study of T cells in Graves' hyperthyroidism and ophthalmopathy. RNA transcripts gave rise to amplified TCR beta CDR3 regions. Researchers ran a first-round RT-PCR on the TCR CDR3 using the HTBI primer set. TCRdb called the multiplex PCR reads again in MiXCR, with one record for every CDR3 protein. The sample has about 400,000 distinct CDR3 sequences; around 14% are singletons. Sample: blood. Source of these receptors: a woman between 18 and 29 years old with Graves' hyperthyroidism that later progressed to Graves' ophthalmopathy.

The V gene is TRBV19, the J gene TRBJ2-7; tentative D call: TRBD1 (6 bases). Germline CDR1 and CDR2: LNHDA and SQIVND (reference sequence). Trimming pared 5 bases from V and 3 bases from J, leaving 17 bases between. This CDR3 contains 15 residues. CDR3 in amino acids: CASSPSKWGLYEQYF. Here the CDR3 DNA reads TGTGCCAGTAGTCCTAGCAAGTGGGGGCTCTACGAGCAGTACTTC.

The chain recombines TRBV28 with TRBJ1-6; D is uncertain. The V end lost 2 bases, the J end lost 9 bases, and 11 bases lay between the germline ends. CDR3 length: 14 amino acids. The germline CDR1 and CDR2 sequences are MDHEN and SYDVKM. The chain's CDR3 is CASSLLAVSSPLHF. The CDR3 DNA reads TGTGCCAGCAGTTTACTGGCAGTTAGTTCACCCCTCCACTTT.

This clonotype was detected many times. The V and J genes are TRBV12-3 or TRBV12-4 and TRBJ2-1, with TRBD2 identical over 9 bases. The CDR3 length is 15 residues. The V and J ends lost 5 bases and 3 bases, in that order; junction bases with no gene match: 5. CDR3 DNA sequence: TGTGCCAGCAGTCTATCTAGCGGGATCTACAATGAGCAGTTCTTC. This encodes CASSLSSGIYNEQFF.

This clonotype was seen many times. The rearrangement links TRBV6-5 to TRBJ2-3; 9 bases align to TRBD2. The CDR3 is 15 residues long. V lost 2 bases and J lost 0; bases outside the gene matches: 0. Germline assignment: CDR1 MNHEY and CDR2 SVGAGI. CDR3: CASSYTSGSTDTQYF. CDR3 bases: TGTGCCAGCAGTTACACTAGCGGGAGCACAGATACGCAGTATTTT.

This clonotype was recorded at least ten times. The chain combines TRBV24-1 with TRBJ1-5; D ambiguous. Trimming removed 2 bases at V and 3 bases at J, with 4 bases between. The CDR3 totals 13 residues. Germline CDR1 KGHDR, CDR2 SFDVKD. CDR3 sequence reads: CATSDSYNQPQHF. CDR3 in DNA: TGTGCCACCAGTGATTCCTACAATCAGCCCCAGCATTTT.

This clonotype was detected ten times or more. The chain employs TRBV7-2 and TRBJ2-5, with TRBD2 matching over 8 bases. CDR3 size: 14 residues. Trimming took 2 bases from V and 5 from J; bases not matched to a gene: 4. The germline V gene encodes CDR1 SGHTA and CDR2 FQGNSA. The CDR3 spells CASSLSAGGETQYF. The CDR3, as DNA: TGTGCCAGCAGCTTATCCGCGGGAGGCGAGACCCAGTACTTC.

This clonotype was counted ten times or more. V is TRBV7-2 and J is TRBJ1-5; 8 nucleotides agree with TRBD1. V lost 4 bases, J lost 6 bases, and 8 bases stayed unmatched. The germline V gene has CDR1 SGHTA and CDR2 FQGNSA. The CDR3 runs to 15 residues. The CDR3 DNA follows: TGTGCCAGCAGCTACAGGGGGGGTGAGATTCAGCCCCAGCATTTT. Its protein is CASSYRGGEIQPQHF.

This clonotype has ten or more counts. The chain links TRBV28 to TRBJ2-1; D remains unclear. Trimming cost V 3 bases and J 2 bases, with 20 bases left between them. From germline, CDR1 is MDHEN and CDR2 SYDVKM. This CDR3 spans 18 amino acids. This CDR3 is CASSFVQWDGRTYNEQFF. DNA for the CDR3: TGTGCCAGCAGTTTTGTCCAGTGGGATGGAAGGACCTACAATGAGCAGTTCTTC. Full variable domain (missing parts from reference TRBV28 and TRBJ2-1): DVKVTQSSRYLVKRTGEKVFLECVQDMDHENMFWYRQDPGLGLRLIYFSYDVKMKEKGDIPEGYSVSREKKERFSLILESASTNQTSMYLCASSFVQWDGRTYNEQFFGPGTRLTVL.

This clonotype has at least ten counts. The chain has TRBV20-1 and TRBJ2-5; 8 bases are shared with TRBD1. Germline V gene data show CDR1 as DFQATT and CDR2 as SNEGSKA (reference sequence). Trimming took 6 bases from V and 1 from J; bases not matched to a gene: 1. The CDR3 spans 12 residues. For the CDR3, the DNA is TGCAGTGCCACAGGGGGCCAAGAGACCCAGTACTTC. Its protein is CSATGGQETQYF.

This clonotype was seen many times. The V and J genes are TRBV2 and TRBJ1-2; D not resolved. This CDR3 region has 14 residues. Germline lookup yields CDR1 SNHLY and CDR2 FYNNEI. Trimming removed 4 bases from V and 4 bases from J, with 13 bases in between. The DNA of the CDR3 is TGTGCCAGCAGTGCTATAAGTCACGGCTATGGCTACACCTTC. Its translation: CASSAISHGYGYTF.

This clonotype appeared a few times. The J gene is TRBJ2-7, the V gene TRBV6-5, with 9 nucleotides matching TRBD2. With V trimmed by 0 bases and J by 5 bases, 8 bases remained unmatched. There are 16 residues in the CDR3. In germline, CDR1 is MNHEY, CDR2 SVGAGI. The CDR3 sequence is CASSYSSGGRANEQYF. The CDR3 coding sequence is TGTGCCAGCAGTTACTCGAGTGGCGGGAGGGCCAACGAGCAGTACTTC.

This clonotype was detected only a few times. The genes are TRBV12-3 or TRBV12-4 and TRBJ2-1; 7 bases agree with TRBD2. Unmatched junction bases numbered 5, after V lost 0 bases and J lost 3 bases. This CDR3 has 16 amino acids. The chain's CDR3 is CASSLALADNYNEQFF. DNA for the CDR3: TGTGCCAGCAGTTTAGCCCTAGCGGACAACTACAATGAGCAGTTCTTC.

This clonotype was detected many times. In DNA, the CDR3 is TGTGCCAGCAGCTTAGGTAGCGGGATTCGGGAGGAGCAGTTCTTC. This codes for CASSLGSGIREEQFF. V is TRBV5-5 and J is TRBJ2-1; 8 bases fit TRBD2. The CDR3 is 15 amino acids. Losses at the gene ends were 2 bases for V and 10 bases for J; bases not matched to a gene: 11. CDR1 and CDR2 (germline): SGHKS, YYEKEE (reference sequence).

This clonotype appeared many times. V is TRBV7-2 and J is TRBJ2-1; 8 bases agree with TRBD1. The CDR3 is 14 amino acids. The germline CDR1 and CDR2 sequences are SGHTA and FQGNSA. V was pared by 7 bases and J by 10 bases, with 12 bases of the junction left unmatched. The CDR3 DNA is TGTGCCAGCACCGTTCGTCAGGGGGCGCGGGAGCAGTTCTTC. Amino acids: CASTVRQGAREQFF.

This clonotype was counted ten times or more. The rearrangement uses TRBV12-3 or TRBV12-4 and TRBJ2-1; D gene ambiguous. V lost 3 bases to trimming and J lost 12 bases, with 21 bases between them. The CDR3 loop spans 15 amino acids. The CDR3 spells CASSLLGPLKGGQFF. The CDR3 DNA reads TGTGCCAGCAGTTTGTTAGGGCCCCTTAAAGGTGGGCAGTTCTTC.

A few counts support this clonotype. This chain connects TRBV28 to TRBJ2-5; possible D gene TRBD2, 6 bases. Per germline, CDR1 MDHEN and CDR2 SYDVKM. V shed 5 bases and J shed 2 bases, with 15 bases lying between them. The CDR3 covers 15 residues. This CDR3 is CASSRSWRGQETQYF. The CDR3, as DNA: TGTGCCAGCAGTCGCAGTTGGAGGGGACAAGAGACCCAGTACTTC. Full variable domain (rest looked up from reference TRBV28 and TRBJ2-5): DVKVTQSSRYLVKRTGEKVFLECVQDMDHENMFWYRQDPGLGLRLIYFSYDVKMKEKGDIPEGYSVSREKKERFSLILESASTNQTSMYLCASSRSWRGQETQYFGPGTRLLVL.

This clonotype was seen at least ten times. The chain couples TRBV12-3 or TRBV12-4 to TRBJ2-7, with D uncertain. The CDR3 has 11 residues. V was shortened by 8 bases and J by 6 bases, with 11 bases between the two germline ends. The CDR3 nucleotides read TGTGCCAGCGCCGCTGGTGGCGAGCAGTACTTC. It yields the protein CASAAGGEQYF.

About this clonotype: Mismatch with germline at one junction end may stem from a read error. The V call is TRBV7-3, the J call TRBJ2-1; TRBD2 matches 9 bases. This CDR3 spans 15 amino acids. Per the germline V gene, CDR1 is SGHTA and CDR2 is FQGTGA. The CDR3 loop reads CAGSPQGGRASEQFF. CDR3 bases: TGTGCCGGCAGCCCCCAGGGCGGGAGGGCCAGTGAGCAGTTCTTC.

This clonotype was detected a few times. V gene TRBV19 combines with J gene TRBJ2-2, with D unclear. Trimming took off 5 bases at V and 8 bases at J, with 12 bases between the two ends. Germline CDR1 reads LNHDA; CDR2 reads SQIVND (reference sequence). The CDR3 has 13 amino acids. The CDR3 sequence is CASSSWERGELFF. The CDR3 DNA reads as TGTGCCAGTAGTTCATGGGAACGAGGGGAGCTGTTTTTT.

This clonotype has a handful of counts. This chain uses TRBV18 with TRBJ2-5; unclear D gene. V was pared by 5 bases and J by 0 bases, with 10 bases between. The CDR3 has 14 amino acids. In germline, CDR1 is KGHSH, CDR2 LQKENI. CDR3 nucleotide sequence: TGTGCCAGCTCAGTGCAGACGAACCAAGAGACCCAGTACTTC. It yields the protein CASSVQTNQETQYF.

As concerns this clonotype: The junction shows a germline mismatch at one end, possibly a read error. CDR3 sequence (DNA): TGCGCCAGCAGCCAATCACCGGGACCCTGGGCAGATACGCAGTATTTT. It is translated as CASSQSPGPWADTQYF. This chain joins TRBV7-2 and TRBJ2-3; perhaps D is TRBD1 or TRBD2 (5 bases each). There are 16 residues in the CDR3. From germline, CDR1 is SGHTA and CDR2 FQGNSA.

The genes are TRBV27 and TRBJ2-1, with TRBD2 identical over 11 bases. The CDR3 length is 14 residues. Germline V gene lookup returns CDR1 MNHEY and CDR2 SMNVEV (reference sequence). J gave up 9 bases and V 8 bases, and 9 bases lay outside the gene matches. The CDR3 sequence is CASLTLAGDGEQFF. The CDR3 nucleotides are TGTGCCAGCTTAACACTAGCGGGAGACGGTGAGCAGTTCTTC.

J is TRBJ2-1 and V is TRBV5-4; D is perhaps TRBD2 (6 bases). Gene TRBJ2-7 matches the end of the DNA better, so the J call may be wrong. The CDR3 runs to 11 residues. Germline CDR1 and CDR2: SGHNT and YYREEE (reference sequence). The DNA of the CDR3 is TGTGCCTTTCGGAGGGCAAATGAGCAGTACTTC. It codes for CAFRRANEQYF.

This rearrangement joins TRBV12-3 or TRBV12-4 to TRBJ2-2; 10 bases map to TRBD1. The J call is in doubt because the DNA end fits TRBJ1-1 better. This CDR3 comprises 12 residues. As DNA, the CDR3 is TGTGCCAGCAGTTCGCGGACAGGGGGAGCTTTCTTT. Protein: CASSSRTGGAFF.

This clonotype was counted ten times or more. The rearrangement uses TRBV28 and TRBJ2-7, with unresolved D. CDR1 and CDR2 from the germline V gene are MDHEN and SYDVKM. The CDR3 extends over 12 amino acids. Deletions cut 8 bases from V and 1 base from J, with 9 bases between. Here the CDR3 reads CASYDKSYEQYF. The CDR3 DNA follows: TGTGCCAGCTACGACAAATCCTACGAGCAGTACTTC.

The chain carries TRBV15 and TRBJ1-6; D is possibly TRBD1 (6 bases). Between the trimmed V and J ends, which lost 11 bases and 8 bases, there was a span of 22 bases. The germline V gene encodes CDR1 LNHNV and CDR2 YYDKDF (reference sequence). The CDR3 loop spans 15 amino acids. DNA for the CDR3: TGTGCCTCCCAGAGGGCGGGGGGGGCGTATTCACCCCTCCACTTT. It encodes CASQRAGGAYSPLHF.